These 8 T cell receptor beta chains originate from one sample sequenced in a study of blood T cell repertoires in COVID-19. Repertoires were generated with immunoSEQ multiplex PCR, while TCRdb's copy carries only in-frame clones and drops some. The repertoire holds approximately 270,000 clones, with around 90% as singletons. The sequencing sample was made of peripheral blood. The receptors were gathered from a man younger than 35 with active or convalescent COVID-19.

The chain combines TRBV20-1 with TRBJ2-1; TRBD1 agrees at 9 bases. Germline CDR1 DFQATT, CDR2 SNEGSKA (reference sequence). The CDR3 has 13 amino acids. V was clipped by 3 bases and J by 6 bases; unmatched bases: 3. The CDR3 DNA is TGCAGTGCTAGTAGGACAGGGGTCAATGAGCAGTTCTTC. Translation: CSASRTGVNEQFF.

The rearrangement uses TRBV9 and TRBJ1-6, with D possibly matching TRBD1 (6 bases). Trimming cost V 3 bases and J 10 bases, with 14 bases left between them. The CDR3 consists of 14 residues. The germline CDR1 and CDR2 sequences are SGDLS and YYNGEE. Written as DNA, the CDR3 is TGTGCCAGCAGCGCAGGACAGTTTCCCTCACCCCTCCACTTT. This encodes CASSAGQFPSPLHF.

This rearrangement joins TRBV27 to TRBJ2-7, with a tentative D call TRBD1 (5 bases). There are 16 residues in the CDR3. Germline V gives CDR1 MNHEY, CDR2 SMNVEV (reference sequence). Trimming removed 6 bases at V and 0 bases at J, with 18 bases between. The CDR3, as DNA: TGTGCCAGCAGACGACAGACGGCAGCCGTCTCCTACGAGCAGTACTTC. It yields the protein CASRRQTAAVSYEQYF.

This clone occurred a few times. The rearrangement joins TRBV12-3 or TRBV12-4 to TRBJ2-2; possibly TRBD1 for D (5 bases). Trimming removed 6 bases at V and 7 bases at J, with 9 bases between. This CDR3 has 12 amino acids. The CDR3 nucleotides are TGTGCCAGCAGCCAGGGATTCGGGGAGCTGTTTTTT. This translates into CASSQGFGELFF.

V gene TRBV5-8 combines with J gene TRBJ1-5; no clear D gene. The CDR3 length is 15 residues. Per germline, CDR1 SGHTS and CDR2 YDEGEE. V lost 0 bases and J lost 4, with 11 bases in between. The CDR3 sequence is CASSLGQVTNQPQHF. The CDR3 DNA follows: TGTGCCAGCAGCTTGGGGCAGGTCACGAATCAGCCCCAGCATTTT. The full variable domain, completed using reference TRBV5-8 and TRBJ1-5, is EAGVTQSPTHLIKTRGQQATLRCSPISGHTSVYWYQQALGLGLQFLLWYDEGEERNRGNFPPRFSGRQFPNYSSELNVNALELEDSALYLCASSLGQVTNQPQHFGDGTRLSIL.

CDR3: CASREGLGEDTQYF. CDR3 in DNA: TGTGCCAGCAGAGAGGGACTGGGGGAAGATACGCAGTATTTT. The chain combines TRBV7-3 with TRBJ2-3; possibly TRBD2 for D (6 bases). The germline CDR1 and CDR2 sequences are SGHTA and FQGTGA. V lost 6 bases and J lost 5, with 15 bases in between. This CDR3 comprises 14 residues.

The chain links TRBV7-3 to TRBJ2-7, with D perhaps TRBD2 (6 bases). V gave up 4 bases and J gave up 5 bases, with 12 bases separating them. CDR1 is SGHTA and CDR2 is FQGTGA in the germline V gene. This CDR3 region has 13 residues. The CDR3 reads CASSSRGVDEQYF. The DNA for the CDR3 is TGTGCCAGCAGCTCCCGCGGGGTCGACGAGCAGTACTTC.

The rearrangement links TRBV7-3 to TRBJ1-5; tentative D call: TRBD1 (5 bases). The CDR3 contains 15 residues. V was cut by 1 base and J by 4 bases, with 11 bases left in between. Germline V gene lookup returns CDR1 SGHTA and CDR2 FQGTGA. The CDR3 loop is CASSLNPGPNQPQHF. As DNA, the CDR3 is TGTGCCAGCAGCTTAAATCCAGGGCCGAATCAGCCCCAGCATTTT.